The entry that follows covers one T cell receptor beta chain sequence. Antigen specificity is unknown. The length of the CDR3 is 14 residues. Trimming cost V 4 bases and J 5 bases; bases outside gene matches: 6. Germline CDR1 is MGHDK and CDR2 is SYGVNS. This entry comes from a study of OX40 agonist ivuxolimab in advanced cancers. Sequencing was performed with immunoSEQ multiplex PCR; in TCRdb, only in-frame clones are kept and a portion is missing. This sample has 80,000 to 100,000 clones, with just over 90% found just once. Study conclusions and caveats: At 0.1 to 3.0 mg/kg, CD4+ and CD8+ blood T cells expanded clonally by week 6.

This TCR was sampled from an adult with an advanced solid tumor such as melanoma, head and neck, liver or kidney cancer. V and J are TRBV25-1 and TRBJ1-2, with TRBD1 identical over 8 bases. Sequenced material: CD4+ or CD8+ T cells sorted from blood, taken in a trial of the OX40 agonist ivuxolimab. The CDR3 bases are TGTGCCAGCAGTGCCCAGGGGGCCGTTTATGGCTACACCTTC. This codes for CASSAQGAVYGYTF.